A selection of T cell receptor beta chains follows, all from one sample in a study of human T cells and chemical hapten exposure. MiXCR, applied by TCRdb to the RACE reads, yields one record per CDR3 protein. The table shows around 35,000 distinct CDR3 sequences, with about 5.5% occurring only once. Sequences were obtained from whole blood. The receptors stem from a human donor in good health. Some clones in this sample may be carry-over from other donors' samples. The CDR3 runs from the conserved cysteine through the conserved F or W. The D gene is left open where the match is weak. Not every row has a clone size; where given, it reads once, few, many or a size class.

size: .; V: TRBV11-1; J: TRBJ2-1; D: .; DNA: TGTGCCAGCAGCTTTTCCCGGCAGGGCAATGAGCAGTTCTTC; CDR3: CASSFSRQGNEQFF
size: .; V: TRBV29-1; J: TRBJ1-1; D: .; DNA: TGCAGCGTCTCTACTATCTACAGTGCCGCCGAAGCTTTCTTT; CDR3: CSVSTIYSAAEAFF
size: many; V: TRBV2; J: TRBJ2-7; D: .; DNA: TGTGCCAGCAGCCTAACCCCTGACTACGAGCAGTACTTC; CDR3: CASSLTPDYEQYF
size: many; V: TRBV20-1; J: TRBJ2-1; D: .; DNA: TGCAGTGCTCCAAAATATCCTGAGCAGTTCTTC; CDR3: CSAPKYPEQFF
size: many; V: TRBV6-6; J: TRBJ1-4; D: .; DNA: TGTGCCAGCAGTTACAGGAGTAATGAAAAACTGTTTTTT; CDR3: CASSYRSNEKLFF
size: .; V: TRBV29-1; J: TRBJ1-1; D: TRBD1; DNA: TGCAGCGCTTTGACAGGGGGGACTGAAGCTTTCTTT; CDR3: CSALTGGTEAFF
size: .; V: TRBV19; J: TRBJ1-3; D: TRBD1; DNA: TGTGCCAGTAGTATGAGGGGGCACTCTGGAAACACCATATATTTT; CDR3: CASSMRGHSGNTIYF
size: many; V: TRBV20-1; J: TRBJ2-1; D: TRBD2; DNA: TGCAGTGCTAGATCAAAAACCCGGACTAGCGGGGAGGCTGAGCAGTTCTTC; CDR3: CSARSKTRTSGEAEQFF
size: many; V: TRBV7-2; J: TRBJ2-2; D: .; DNA: TGTGCCAGCAGCCCGGGGCCCGGGGAGCTGTTTTTT; CDR3: CASSPGPGELFF
size: once; V: TRBV6-6; J: TRBJ2-2; D: .; DNA: TGTGTCAGCAGCCAAAGGGAGTCGAACATCGGGGAGCTGTTTTTT; CDR3: CVSSQRESNIGELFF
size: few; V: TRBV7-8; J: TRBJ1-2; D: .; DNA: TGTGCCAGCAGCTTATTTGTGTCCGGCTATGGCTACACCTTC; CDR3: CASSLFVSGYGYTF
size: few; V: TRBV7-2; J: TRBJ2-1; D: .; DNA: TGTGCCAGCAGCTTAAGGCGGGACCTAGAGCAGTTCTTC; CDR3: CASSLRRDLEQFF
size: .; V: TRBV7-2; J: TRBJ1-4; D: .; DNA: TGTGCCAGCAGCTTAGGGGGGGCAGGCTTCTCAGCTGAAAAACTGTTTTTT; CDR3: CASSLGGAGFSAEKLFF
size: many; V: TRBV28; J: TRBJ1-6; D: .; DNA: TGTGCCAGCAGTCTTAATGGGGGTTCACCCCTCCACTTT; CDR3: CASSLNGGSPLHF
size: many; V: TRBV20-1; J: TRBJ2-5; D: .; DNA: TGCAGTGCTTCTCTCGGGGCTATCTTGTACTTC; CDR3: CSASLGAILYF
size: many; V: TRBV20-1; J: TRBJ2-1; D: .; DNA: TGCAGTGCTAGTCTAGGGATTATGGAGTTCTTC; CDR3: CSASLGIMEFF
size: many; V: TRBV24-1; J: TRBJ2-3; D: .; DNA: TGTGCCACCAGTGACCCCCAAGCCACCTTGCATACGCAGTATTTT; CDR3: CATSDPQATLHTQYF
size: .; V: TRBV10-3; J: TRBJ1-1; D: .; DNA: TGTGCCATCGGGGGGGGGGGCCTGAACACTGAAGCTTTCTTT; CDR3: CAIGGGGLNTEAFF
size: many; V: TRBV11-2; J: TRBJ1-1; D: .; DNA: TGTGCCAGCAGCTTAGGGGGGGCCAGGGAAGCTTTCTTT; CDR3: CASSLGGAREAFF
size: many; V: TRBV27; J: TRBJ1-1; D: .; DNA: TGTGCCAGCAGTCCCTACGTTCACACTGAAGCTTTCTTT; CDR3: CASSPYVHTEAFF
size: many; V: TRBV7-9; J: TRBJ2-5; D: .; DNA: TGTGCCAGCAGAGACAGACAAGAGACCCAGTACTTC; CDR3: CASRDRQETQYF
size: many; V: TRBV3-1; J: TRBJ1-1; D: .; DNA: TGTGCCAGCAGCCAAGGCATGGGCCCCTGGGCGGCTTTCTTT; CDR3: CASSQGMGPWAAFF
size: many; V: TRBV28; J: TRBJ2-7; D: TRBD2; DNA: TGTGCCAGCAGTTTAGTAGCGGGTGCCGGGATGGACGAGCAGTACTTC; CDR3: CASSLVAGAGMDEQYF
size: .; V: TRBV5-6; J: TRBJ1-2; D: .; DNA: TGTGCCAGCAGCTTGGACATGTTAGCTAACTATGGCTACACCTTC; CDR3: CASSLDMLANYGYTF
size: few; V: TRBV7-2; J: TRBJ1-3; D: .; DNA: TGTGCCAGCAGCCATAACCCGAACCGGCTCTCTGGAAACACCATATATTTT; CDR3: CASSHNPNRLSGNTIYF
size: many; V: TRBV20-1; J: TRBJ1-1; D: .; DNA: TGCAGTGCTAGAGGTGAGGGGGGAGACACTGAAGCTTTCTTT; CDR3: CSARGEGGDTEAFF
size: many; V: TRBV12-3/TRBV12-4; J: TRBJ1-2; D: .; DNA: TGTGCCAGCACCGACAGTATCACTCCTAACTATGGCTACACCTTC; CDR3: CASTDSITPNYGYTF
size: many; V: TRBV28; J: TRBJ1-3; D: TRBD1; DNA: TGTGCCAGCACCCCAGGGGGCACTGGAAACACCATATATTTT; CDR3: CASTPGGTGNTIYF
size: many; V: TRBV6-6; J: TRBJ1-1; D: TRBD1; DNA: TGTGCCACCCGGGACAGAATAAACACTGAAGCTTTCTTT; CDR3: CATRDRINTEAFF
size: many; V: TRBV25-1; J: TRBJ2-1; D: TRBD1; DNA: TGTGCCAGCAGTGGAAGCCCTGGACAGGGAAGCTCCTACAATGAGCAGTTCTTC; CDR3: CASSGSPGQGSSYNEQFF
size: .; V: TRBV20-1; J: TRBJ1-4; D: .; DNA: TGCAGTGCTGCGCCCCCAGGCGAAAAACTGTTTTTT; CDR3: CSAAPPGEKLFF
size: few; V: TRBV7-9; J: TRBJ1-3; D: .; DNA: TGTGCCAGCAGCTCGAAAGCTGGAAACACCATATATTTT; CDR3: CASSSKAGNTIYF
size: many; V: TRBV4-1; J: TRBJ2-1; D: TRBD2; DNA: TGCGCCAGCAGCCAAGCACTAGCGGGGGGTCACAATGAGCAGTTCTTC; CDR3: CASSQALAGGHNEQFF
size: many; V: TRBV5-6; J: TRBJ2-2; D: .; DNA: TGTGCCAGCAGCTTGAAGGGTTACTACACCGGGGAGCTGTTTTTT; CDR3: CASSLKGYYTGELFF
size: .; V: TRBV7-2; J: TRBJ1-5; D: TRBD1; DNA: TGTGCCAGCAGCCCTCGGACAGGGGGACAGCCCCAGCATTTT; CDR3: CASSPRTGGQPQHF
size: many; V: TRBV5-1; J: TRBJ1-2; D: .; DNA: TGCGCCAGCAGCTCCGGAATAGGACAGTCCTATGGCTACACCTTC; CDR3: CASSSGIGQSYGYTF
size: few; V: TRBV5-4; J: TRBJ2-3; D: TRBD1; DNA: TGTGCCAGCAGCTTGGTAGCCAGGGGGCTCACAGATACGCAGTATTTT; CDR3: CASSLVARGLTDTQYF
size: .; V: TRBV6-6; J: TRBJ1-1; D: .; DNA: TGTGCCAGCAGCTACTCTGACACTCCTGGGGCTTTCTTT; CDR3: CASSYSDTPGAFF
size: many; V: TRBV29-1; J: TRBJ2-5; D: TRBD1; DNA: TGCAGCGTTGAGTCACAGGGGGCTGGAGAGACCCAGTACTTC; CDR3: CSVESQGAGETQYF
size: many; V: TRBV18; J: TRBJ1-1; D: .; DNA: TGTGCCAGCTCACCAGCAGGGGCCGGCACTGAAGCTTTCTTT; CDR3: CASSPAGAGTEAFF
size: many; V: TRBV6-2/TRBV6-3; J: TRBJ2-6; D: TRBD1; DNA: TGTGCCAGCAGTCAACGAGCAGGGGGCAGAGGTGGGGCCAACGTCCTGACTTTC; CDR3: CASSQRAGGRGGANVLTF
size: many; V: TRBV27; J: TRBJ1-6; D: .; DNA: TGTGCCAGCAACATTCAGGGACCCAATTCACCCCTCCACTTT; CDR3: CASNIQGPNSPLHF
size: many; V: TRBV6-6; J: TRBJ2-2; D: .; DNA: TGTGCCAGCTGTCCGGAGGGAGCGAACACCGGGGAGCTGTTTTTT; CDR3: CASCPEGANTGELFF
size: many; V: TRBV24-1; J: TRBJ2-3; D: .; DNA: TGTGCCACCGGCTCCACTAGCACAGATACGCAGTATTTT; CDR3: CATGSTSTDTQYF
size: .; V: TRBV6-2/TRBV6-3; J: TRBJ1-1; D: TRBD1; DNA: TGTGCCAGCAGCCAGGTACAGGGGGCGAATGAAGCTTTCTTT; CDR3: CASSQVQGANEAFF
size: few; V: TRBV7-2; J: TRBJ1-6; D: TRBD1; DNA: TGTGCCAGCAGCTTAGTAGGGCAGGGGGGTTCACCCCTCCACTTT; CDR3: CASSLVGQGGSPLHF
size: many; V: TRBV12-3/TRBV12-4; J: TRBJ1-2; D: TRBD1; DNA: TGTGCCAGCAGTTTAGGGGGACAGGGGGCCTATGGCTACACCTTC; CDR3: CASSLGGQGAYGYTF
size: few; V: TRBV29-1; J: TRBJ2-7; D: .; DNA: TGCAGCGTTCGCGGGCTTCAGGACTCCTACGAGCAGTACTTC; CDR3: CSVRGLQDSYEQYF
size: .; V: TRBV30; J: TRBJ1-1; D: .; DNA: TGTGCCTGGAGTGTAAGTCGGGGGACGGCGAACACTGAAGCTTTCTTT; CDR3: CAWSVSRGTANTEAFF
size: many; V: TRBV5-1; J: TRBJ2-1; D: .; DNA: TGCGCCAGCAGCGCCTATGGGGACATATCCTACAATGAGCAGTTCTTC; CDR3: CASSAYGDISYNEQFF
size: .; V: TRBV6-5; J: TRBJ1-5; D: TRBD1; DNA: TGTGCCAGCAGCCCCGACAGGGGGCGGCAGCCCCAGCATTTT; CDR3: CASSPDRGRQPQHF
size: many; V: TRBV20-1; J: TRBJ1-1; D: .; DNA: TGCAGTGCTAGGGGGGACGGGCATGTCACTGAAGCTTTCTTT; CDR3: CSARGDGHVTEAFF
size: .; V: TRBV29-1; J: TRBJ2-3; D: .; DNA: TGCAGCGCCGCCCCGAGCACAGATACGCAGTATTTT; CDR3: CSAAPSTDTQYF
size: .; V: TRBV12-3/TRBV12-4; J: TRBJ2-7; D: TRBD2; DNA: TGTGCCAGCAGATCGACTAGCGGGAGACCCTTCGAGCAGTACTTC; CDR3: CASRSTSGRPFEQYF
size: many; V: TRBV3-1; J: TRBJ2-7; D: .; DNA: TGTGCCAGCAGCCAAGTTCGACCCCCTGGGGAGCAGTACTTC; CDR3: CASSQVRPPGEQYF